A single sample is the source of the 30 T cell receptor beta chains below, sequenced in a study of CD8 T cells in Susac syndrome. The RNA, about 0.45 to 1 ug, was put through reverse transcription using random hexamers. A single record per CDR3 protein comes from TCRdb applying MiXCR to the immunoSEQ multiplex PCR reads. The repertoire consists of 400,000 or so distinct CDR3 sequences, with around 85% occurring once and the leading ten covering about 0.1%. Sequencing used CD8+ T cells from PBMCs. All receptors come from a human donor with multiple sclerosis.

The V and J genes are TRBV7-2 and TRBJ1-4; D is possibly TRBD1 (5 bases). Germline assignment: CDR1 SGHTA and CDR2 FQGNSA. This CDR3 is built from 15 residues. V shed 4 bases and J shed 4 bases, with 13 bases lying between them. CDR3 region: CASSSWGDFNEKLFF. CDR3 nucleotides: TGTGCCAGCAGCTCCTGGGGGGACTTTAATGAAAAACTGTTTTTT.

This clonotype was picked up a small number of times. The rearrangement links TRBV6-1 to TRBJ1-1; 9 bases fit TRBD1. The V gene's germline CDR1 is MNHNS and CDR2 SASEGT. With 11 bases clipped from V and 4 bases from J, the junction kept 5 bases outside the gene matches. The CDR3 consists of 12 residues. The CDR3 sequence: CAQDRGGTEAFF. The DNA of the CDR3 is TGTGCCCAAGACAGGGGGGGCACTGAAGCTTTCTTT.

This sequence joins TRBV5-1 and TRBJ2-1; tentatively, D is TRBD2 (5 bases). Germline V lookup: CDR1 SGHRS, CDR2 YFSETQ. This CDR3 spans 13 amino acids. V was trimmed by 3 bases and J by 5 bases, leaving 9 bases between them. For the CDR3, the DNA is TGCGCCAGCAGCTCGGACTGGAACAATGAGCAGTTCTTC. Protein product: CASSSDWNNEQFF.

The chain recombines TRBV12-3 or TRBV12-4 with TRBJ2-1; 7 nucleotides agree with TRBD2. This CDR3 has 14 residues. With 6 bases clipped from V and 6 bases from J, the junction kept 8 bases outside the gene matches. The DNA for the CDR3 is TGTGCCAGCAGACTCGGGACTACCTTCAATGAGCAGTTCTTC. Translating it yields CASRLGTTFNEQFF.

This chain connects TRBV30 to TRBJ1-1; unclear D gene. CDR1 and CDR2 from the germline V gene are GTSNPN and SVGIG (reference sequence). Trimming left V 3 bases short and J 5 bases short, with 7 bases between. The CDR3 runs to 11 residues. CDR3 in amino acids: CAWRGLTEAFF. DNA for the CDR3: TGTGCCTGGAGAGGGCTTACTGAAGCTTTCTTT. The full variable domain, its missing parts supplied by reference TRBV30 and TRBJ1-1, is SQTIHQWPATLVQPVGSPLSLECTVEGTSNPNLYWYRQAAGRGLQLLFYSVGIGQISSEVPQNLSASRPQDRQFILSSKKLLLSDSGFYLCAWRGLTEAFFGQGTRLTVV.

This rearrangement joins TRBV6-5 to TRBJ2-3, with D uncertain. There are 16 residues in the CDR3. The V end lost 1 base, the J end lost 0 bases, and 11 bases lay between the germline ends. Germline CDR1 is MNHEY and CDR2 is SVGAGI. CDR3 loop: CASSYYDTSSTDTQYF. CDR3 in DNA: TGTGCCAGCAGTTACTACGATACGTCCAGCACAGATACGCAGTATTTT.

This rearrangement joins TRBV29-1 to TRBJ2-2; 7 bases map to TRBD1. This CDR3 has 15 amino acids. Trimming cost V 0 bases and J 3 bases; bases outside gene matches: 4. The V gene's germline CDR1 is SQVTM and CDR2 ANQGSEA. The CDR3 DNA reads TGCAGCGTTGAAGAGACAGGGTTGTACACCGGGGAGCTGTTTTTT. As protein: CSVEETGLYTGELFF.

The chain couples TRBV19 to TRBJ2-7, with unresolved D. Looked up from germline, CDR1 is LNHDA and CDR2 is SQIVND (reference sequence). The germline V and J ends were trimmed by 5 bases and 3 bases, with 11 bases remaining between them. The CDR3 runs 13 residues. CDR3 nucleotide sequence: TGTGCCAGTAGTGGTCATGTCTACTACGAGCAGTACTTC. Translating gives CASSGHVYYEQYF.

The chain links TRBV29-1 to TRBJ2-7; 7 nucleotides match TRBD2. This CDR3 spans 12 amino acids. Losses at the gene ends were 2 bases for V and 2 bases for J; bases not matched to a gene: 0. CDR1 SQVTM and CDR2 ANQGSEA come from the germline V gene. The CDR3 protein is CSVETSAYEQYF. CDR3 DNA: TGCAGCGTTGAAACTAGCGCCTACGAGCAGTACTTC.

This rearrangement joins TRBV5-1 to TRBJ2-7; the match to TRBD2 covers 11 bases. Germline CDR1 and CDR2: SGHRS and YFSETQ. V lost 7 bases, J lost 2 bases, and 17 bases stayed unmatched. The CDR3 has 18 amino acids. The CDR3 DNA sequence: TGCGCCAGCGGTCCAAAACCTTCGGGACTAGCGGATACCTACGAGCAGTACTTC. Its protein is CASGPKPSGLADTYEQYF.

The V and J genes are TRBV28 and TRBJ1-2, with a possible D match to TRBD1 (5 bases). CDR3 size: 15 residues. Germline V CDR1 and CDR2: MDHEN, SYDVKM. Trimming shortened V by 4 bases and J by 4 bases, and 16 bases separated the two germline ends. CDR3 nucleotide sequence: TGTGCCAGCAGTTACGGGCAGGGACTCTCCTATGGCTACACCTTC. It specifies CASSYGQGLSYGYTF.

V is TRBV4-1 and J is TRBJ2-1, with 10 bases that match TRBD2. Trimming removed 0 bases from V and 5 bases from J; junction bases left unmatched: 10. The CDR3 length is 18 residues. From germline, CDR1 is MGHRA and CDR2 YSYEKL. This CDR3 is CASSQDPGSGGDNNEQFF. DNA of the CDR3: TGCGCCAGCAGCCAAGATCCGGGAAGCGGGGGGGATAACAATGAGCAGTTCTTC.

The J gene is TRBJ2-3, the V gene TRBV4-1, with D perhaps matching TRBD2 (5 bases). The CDR3 length is 15 residues. The germline CDR1 and CDR2 sequences are MGHRA and YSYEKL. Trimming stripped 3 bases from V and 1 base from J, with 11 bases between. The CDR3 loop is CASSQVLVGTDTQYF. CDR3 nucleotides: TGCGCCAGCAGCCAGGTACTAGTGGGCACAGATACGCAGTATTTT.

The chain links TRBV5-1 to TRBJ1-1; perhaps TRBD1 as D (5 bases). CDR1 and CDR2 (germline): SGHRS, YFSETQ. V was clipped by 1 base and J by 6 bases, with 13 bases between them. The CDR3 extends over 14 amino acids. Here the CDR3 reads CASSLSPMGPEAFF. For the CDR3, the DNA is TGCGCCAGCAGCTTGAGTCCGATGGGGCCTGAAGCTTTCTTT.

Only one count was recorded for this clonotype. V gene TRBV7-9 combines with J gene TRBJ1-1; D remains ambiguous. Germline V gene sequence: CDR1 SEHNR, CDR2 FQNEAQ (reference sequence). The length of the CDR3 is 15 residues. V lost 8 bases, J lost 4 bases, and 20 bases lay in between. CDR3 nucleotide sequence: TGTGCCAGCCCTTCGGGGTGGTCAACGAGCACTGAAGCTTTCTTT. This translates into CASPSGWSTSTEAFF.

Here the CDR3 reads CASSLAGQGQETQYF. The CDR3 nucleotides are TGCGCCAGCAGCTTGGCCGGGCAGGGGCAAGAGACCCAGTACTTC. The chain links TRBV5-1 to TRBJ2-5; weak D call: TRBD1 (6 bases). Per the germline V gene, CDR1 is SGHRS and CDR2 is YFSETQ. This CDR3 is 15 amino acids long. V dropped 0 bases and J dropped 2 bases, with 11 bases sitting between them. Drawing the rest from reference TRBV5-1 and TRBJ2-5, the complete variable domain is KAGVTQTPRYLIKTRGQQVTLSCSPISGHRSVSWYQQTPGQGLQFLFEYFSETQRNKGNFPGRFSGRQFSNSRSEMNVSTLELGDSALYLCASSLAGQGQETQYFGPGTRLLVL.

This chain links TRBV27 with TRBJ1-6; a possible D gene is TRBD1 (6 bases). V lost 4 bases, J lost 10 bases, and 14 bases lay in between. Germline lookup yields CDR1 MNHEY and CDR2 SMNVEV (reference sequence). The CDR3 contains 14 residues. CDR3: CASSSSQGHSPLHF. The CDR3 nucleotides are TGTGCCAGCAGTTCTAGCCAGGGGCACTCACCCCTCCACTTT.

V and J are TRBV24-1 and TRBJ1-4, with D perhaps TRBD1 (5 bases). V lost 6 bases and J 4 bases, leaving 14 bases between the germline ends. Germline V gene sequence: CDR1 KGHDR, CDR2 SFDVKD. The CDR3 runs 15 residues. The CDR3 region is CATSSFAQVNEKLFF. CDR3 DNA: TGTGCCACCAGTTCATTTGCACAGGTTAATGAAAAACTGTTTTTT.

The V and J genes are TRBV7-9 and TRBJ1-1; D gene unclear. CDR3 length equals 15 residues. Trimming shortened V by 5 bases and J by 2 bases, and 15 bases separated the two germline ends. Germline CDR1 SEHNR, CDR2 FQNEAQ (reference sequence). Here the CDR3 DNA reads TGTGCCAGCAGCCCGGTCGGAGCAGAAAACACTGAAGCTTTCTTT. This translates into CASSPVGAENTEAFF.

V and J are TRBV19 and TRBJ1-1, with D unclear. Germline CDR1 and CDR2: LNHDA and SQIVND (reference sequence). V was trimmed by 1 base and J by 5 bases, leaving 20 bases between them. This CDR3 has 17 amino acids. The CDR3 sequence is CASSIVPGKAEMTEAFF. The CDR3 nucleotides are TGTGCCAGTAGTATAGTCCCGGGGAAAGCTGAAATGACTGAAGCTTTCTTT.

This sequence joins TRBV19 and TRBJ1-2; possible D gene TRBD1, 6 bases. This CDR3 has 11 amino acids. The germline gives CDR1 LNHDA, CDR2 SQIVND (reference sequence). With 5 bases removed from V and 10 bases from J, the gap between germline ends came to 11 bases. The CDR3: CASSLDRIYTF. As DNA, the CDR3 is TGTGCCAGTAGTCTTGACAGGATCTACACCTTC.

J is TRBJ1-1 and V is TRBV20-1; 8 nucleotides align to TRBD1. Germline values: CDR1 DFQATT, CDR2 SNEGSKA (reference sequence). This CDR3 is 12 amino acids long. V lost 7 bases to trimming and J lost 4 bases; unmatched junction nucleotides: 5. In nucleotides, the CDR3 is TGCAGTGGACAGGGGCGGGGCACTGAAGCTTTCTTT. Its protein product is CSGQGRGTEAFF.

The chain is built from TRBV20-1 and TRBJ2-4; D is possibly TRBD1 or TRBD2 (5 bases each). Germline-derived CDR1 and CDR2 are DFQATT and SNEGSKA (reference sequence). CDR3 length equals 14 residues. V was cut by 6 bases and J by 8 bases, with 20 bases left in between. The CDR3 DNA is TGCAGTGCCCCAGACGAAGGAAGAGGGGACATTCAGTACTTC. The encoded protein is CSAPDEGRGDIQYF.

This rearrangement joins TRBV4-1 to TRBJ1-5; no clear D. The CDR3 length is 14 residues. Trimming removed 0 bases from V and 5 bases from J, with 8 bases in between. Germline lookup yields CDR1 MGHRA and CDR2 YSYEKL. The CDR3 DNA sequence: TGCGCCAGCAGCCAAGATTTTACAGATCAGCCCCAGCATTTT. Protein: CASSQDFTDQPQHF.

The CDR3 nucleotides read TGCAGTGCTAGAGATTCCCCCTCCATGTATACGCAGTATTTT. Protein product: CSARDSPSMYTQYF. The V call is TRBV20-1, the J call TRBJ2-3; D is undetermined. This CDR3 has 14 amino acids. Trimming took off 0 bases at V and 7 bases at J, with 14 bases between the two ends. Germline-derived CDR1 and CDR2 are DFQATT and SNEGSKA (reference sequence).

The chain joins TRBV5-6 to TRBJ2-3, with D perhaps TRBD1 or TRBD2 (5 bases each). The V gene's germline CDR1 is SGHDT and CDR2 YYEEEE. This CDR3 contains 16 residues. V shed 2 bases and J shed 2 bases, with 15 bases lying between them. The CDR3 is CASSFRDLPYTDTQYF. CDR3 nucleotides: TGTGCCAGCAGCTTCCGGGACCTGCCCTACACAGATACGCAGTATTTT.

The sample holds a few counts of this clonotype. The chain joins TRBV12-3 or TRBV12-4 to TRBJ1-2; D uncertain. The CDR3 is made up of 13 amino acids. V lost 3 bases, J lost 8 bases, and 13 bases lay in between. CDR3 sequence reads: CASSFRRAHGYTF. CDR3 nucleotide sequence: TGTGCCAGCAGTTTTCGGCGCGCGCACGGCTACACCTTC.

V gene TRBV7-2 combines with J gene TRBJ1-1; no definite D call. V dropped 5 bases and J dropped 7 bases, with 8 bases sitting between them. CDR1 SGHTA and CDR2 FQGNSA come from the germline V gene. CDR3 length: 11 residues. CDR3 residues: CASSERNEAFF. The CDR3, as DNA: TGTGCCAGCAGCGAAAGGAATGAAGCTTTCTTT.

V is TRBV19 and J is TRBJ1-1, with 7 bases that match TRBD1. V shed 9 bases and J 2 bases; nucleotides not matched to a gene: 9. The CDR3 contains 14 residues. CDR1 LNHDA and CDR2 SQIVND come from the germline V gene (reference sequence). CDR3 amino acids: CASRTGEGNTEAFF. For the CDR3, the DNA is TGTGCCAGCCGTACAGGGGAAGGAAACACTGAAGCTTTCTTT. Together with reference TRBV19 and TRBJ1-1, the CDR3 gives the full variable domain: DGGITQSPKYLFRKEGQNVTLSCEQNLNHDAMYWYRQDPGQGLRLIYYSQIVNDFQKGDIAEGYSVSREKKESFPLTVTSAQKNPTAFYLCASRTGEGNTEAFFGQGTRLTVV.

This clonotype has just a few counts. CDR3 DNA sequence: TGCGCCAGCAGCCAAGAGGCGGGCACTGAAGCTTTCTTT. The encoded protein is CASSQEAGTEAFF. The chain uses TRBV4-1 and TRBJ1-1; D is undetermined. The CDR3 has 13 amino acids. The germline gives CDR1 MGHRA, CDR2 YSYEKL. Trimming took 0 bases from V and 4 from J, leaving 6 bases between them.